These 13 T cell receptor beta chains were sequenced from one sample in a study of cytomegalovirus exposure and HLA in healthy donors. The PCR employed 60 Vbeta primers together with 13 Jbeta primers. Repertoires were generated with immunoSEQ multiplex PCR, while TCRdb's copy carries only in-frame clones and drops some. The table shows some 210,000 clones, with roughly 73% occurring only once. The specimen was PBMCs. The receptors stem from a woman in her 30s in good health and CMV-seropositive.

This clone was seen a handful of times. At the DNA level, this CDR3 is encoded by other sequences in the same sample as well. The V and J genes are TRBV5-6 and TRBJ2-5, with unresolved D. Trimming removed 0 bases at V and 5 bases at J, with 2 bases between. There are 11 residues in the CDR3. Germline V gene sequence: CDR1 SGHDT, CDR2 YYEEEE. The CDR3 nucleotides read TGTGCCAGCAGCTTGGCTGAGACCCAGTACTTC. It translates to CASSLAETQYF.

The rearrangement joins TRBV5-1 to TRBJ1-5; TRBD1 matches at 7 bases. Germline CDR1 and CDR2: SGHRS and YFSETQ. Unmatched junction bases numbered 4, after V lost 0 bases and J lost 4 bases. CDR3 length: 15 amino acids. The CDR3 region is CASSLGQGANQPQHF. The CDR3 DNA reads TGCGCCAGCAGCTTGGGACAGGGTGCTAATCAGCCCCAGCATTTT.

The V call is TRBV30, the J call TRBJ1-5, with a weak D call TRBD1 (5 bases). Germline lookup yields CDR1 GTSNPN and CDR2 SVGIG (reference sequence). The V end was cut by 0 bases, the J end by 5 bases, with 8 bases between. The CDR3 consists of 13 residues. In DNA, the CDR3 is TGTGCCTGGAGTGTTGGGGGGGATCAGCCCCAGCATTTT. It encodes CAWSVGGDQPQHF.

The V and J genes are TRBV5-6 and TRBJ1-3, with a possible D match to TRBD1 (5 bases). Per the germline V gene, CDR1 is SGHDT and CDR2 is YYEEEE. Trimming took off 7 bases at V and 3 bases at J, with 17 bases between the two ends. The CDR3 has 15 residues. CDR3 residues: CASATYPGGGNTIYF. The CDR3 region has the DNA TGTGCCAGCGCTACGTATCCCGGGGGTGGAAACACCATATATTTT.

The CDR3 reads CASSRRLAGAQETQYF. CDR3 DNA: TGTGCCAGCAGCCGTCGACTAGCGGGGGCACAAGAGACCCAGTACTTC. The chain has TRBV6-6 and TRBJ2-5; 12 nucleotides align to TRBD2. The CDR3 contains 16 residues. Germline CDR1 and CDR2: MNHNY and SVGAGI (reference sequence). The V segment lost 6 bases and the J segment 2 bases; nucleotides outside the gene matches: 7.

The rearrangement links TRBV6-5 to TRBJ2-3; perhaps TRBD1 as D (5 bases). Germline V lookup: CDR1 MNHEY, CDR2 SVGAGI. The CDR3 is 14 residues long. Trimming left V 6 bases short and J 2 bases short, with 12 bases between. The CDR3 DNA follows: TGTGCCAGCAGAACAGGTAGAGACACAGATACGCAGTATTTT. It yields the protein CASRTGRDTDTQYF.

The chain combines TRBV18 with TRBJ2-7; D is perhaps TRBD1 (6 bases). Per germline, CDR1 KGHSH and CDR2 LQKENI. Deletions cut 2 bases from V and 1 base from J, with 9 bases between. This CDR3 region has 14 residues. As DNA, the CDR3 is TGTGCCAGCTCACCATCAGGGGATTCCTACGAGCAGTACTTC. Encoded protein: CASSPSGDSYEQYF.

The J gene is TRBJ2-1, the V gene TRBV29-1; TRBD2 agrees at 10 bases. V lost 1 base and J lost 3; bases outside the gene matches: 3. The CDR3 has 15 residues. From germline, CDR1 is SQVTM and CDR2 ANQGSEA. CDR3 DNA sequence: TGCAGCGTTGAAGGGCTAGCGGGGGTCTACAATGAGCAGTTCTTC. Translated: CSVEGLAGVYNEQFF.

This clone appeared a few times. The CDR3 spells CASSRAPTVNTEAFF. The CDR3 nucleotides read TGTGCCAGCAGCCGGGCCCCGACAGTGAACACTGAAGCTTTCTTT. The V and J genes are TRBV7-2 and TRBJ1-1, with TRBD1 as a possible D gene (5 bases). Germline V lookup: CDR1 SGHTA, CDR2 FQGNSA. The V end was cut by 5 bases, the J end by 0 bases, with 13 bases between. The CDR3 is 15 amino acids.

CDR3 sequence (DNA): TGTGCCAGCAGCCTAGGACTAGCGGGGGCCTACAATGAGCAGTTCTTC. This codes for CASSLGLAGAYNEQFF. The rearrangement joins TRBV2 to TRBJ2-1; TRBD2 matches 13 bases. Trimming took 6 bases from V and 2 from J; bases not matched to a gene: 4. The CDR3 sequence is 16 residues long. Germline V lookup: CDR1 SNHLY, CDR2 FYNNEI. Variable domain in full (rest from reference TRBV2 and TRBJ2-1): EPEVTQTPSHQVTQMGQEVILRCVPISNHLYFYWYRQILGQKVEFLVSFYNNEISEKSEIFDDQFSVERPDGSNFTLKIRSTKLEDSAMYFCASSLGLAGAYNEQFFGPGTRLTVL.

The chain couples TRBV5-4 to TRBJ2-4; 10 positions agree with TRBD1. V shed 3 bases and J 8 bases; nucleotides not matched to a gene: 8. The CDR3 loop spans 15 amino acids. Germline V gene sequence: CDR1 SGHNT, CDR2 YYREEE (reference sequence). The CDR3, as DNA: TGTGCCAGCAGCTCATCCGGGACAGGGGAGGACATTCAGTACTTC. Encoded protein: CASSSSGTGEDIQYF.

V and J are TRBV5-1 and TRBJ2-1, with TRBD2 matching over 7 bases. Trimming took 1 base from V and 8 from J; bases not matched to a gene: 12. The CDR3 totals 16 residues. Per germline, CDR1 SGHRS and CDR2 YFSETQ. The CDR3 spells CASSLMYAGASDEQFF. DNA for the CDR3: TGCGCCAGCAGCTTGATGTACGCGGGAGCCTCAGATGAGCAGTTCTTC.

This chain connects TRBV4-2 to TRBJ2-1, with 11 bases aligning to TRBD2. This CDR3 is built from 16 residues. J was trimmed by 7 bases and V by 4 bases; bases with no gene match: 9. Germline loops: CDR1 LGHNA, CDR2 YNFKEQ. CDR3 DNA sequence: TGTGCCAGCAGCCCGACCGGGACTAGCGGAGGGAATGAGCAGTTCTTC. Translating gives CASSPTGTSGGNEQFF.